This T cell receptor beta chain was documented in a study of blood T cell repertoires in COVID-19. The CDR3 has 15 residues. V shed 3 bases and J shed 0 bases, with 11 bases lying between them. The germline CDR1 and CDR2 sequences are LNHDA and SQIVND (reference sequence). Authors' methods: For nucleated cells, counts were estimated from reference gene primer amplification. Using immunoSEQ multiplex PCR, the repertoire was profiled, and TCRdb retains in-frame clones only, with some absent. For V, J and clone size, that table is used; D and trimming come from the DNA. The repertoire holds under 40,000 clones, about nine tenths seen once, with around 15% in the top ten.

This rearrangement joins TRBV19 to TRBJ1-2; no reliable D call. The sample was peripheral blood. The sequence came from a man aged 60-69 years with active COVID-19. CDR3 residues: CASSIGTLPNYGYTF. The CDR3 DNA reads as TGTGCCAGTAGTATTGGTACTCTACCTAACTATGGCTACACCTTC.